These 10 T cell receptor beta chains share one sample of origin, sequenced in a study of cytomegalovirus exposure and HLA in healthy donors. A multiplex PCR was run with 60 Vbeta primers and 13 Jbeta primers. Sequenced by immunoSEQ multiplex PCR; TCRdb stores in-frame clones only, minus some. The sample yields some 120,000 clones, about 80% seen once. The specimen sequenced was PBMCs. These receptors all stem from a male donor in good health and CMV-seronegative.

This chain's CDR3 is CASSKAGAGANVLTF. In nucleotides, the CDR3 is TGTGCCAGCAGTAAGGCAGGGGCTGGGGCCAACGTCCTGACTTTC. The genes are TRBV6-5 and TRBJ2-6, with D tentatively TRBD1 (6 bases). From germline, CDR1 is MNHEY and CDR2 SVGAGI. V gave up 5 bases and J gave up 2 bases, with 10 bases separating them. This CDR3 contains 15 residues.

V and J are TRBV7-9 and TRBJ1-1, with D unresolved. Germline CDR1 SEHNR, CDR2 FQNEAQ (reference sequence). V was trimmed by 5 bases and J by 5 bases, leaving 15 bases between them. The CDR3 has 14 residues. Written as DNA, the CDR3 is TGTGCCAGCAGCCCTAGTAGGCGTGAGACTGAAGCTTTCTTT. Protein product: CASSPSRRETEAFF. Full variable domain (remainder filled in from reference TRBV7-9 and TRBJ1-1): DTGVSQNPRHKITKRGQNVTFRCDPISEHNRLYWYRQTLGQGPEFLTYFQNEAQLEKSRLLSDRFSAERPKGSFSTLEIQRTEQGDSAMYLCASSPSRRETEAFFGQGTRLTVV.

The chain has TRBV7-8 and TRBJ1-2; D is perhaps TRBD1 (6 bases). Germline assignment: CDR1 SGHVS and CDR2 FQNEAQ. V lost 0 bases to trimming and J lost 5 bases, with 19 bases between them. This CDR3 has 17 residues. The CDR3 loop is CASSLAGGGVNAYGYTF. For the CDR3, the DNA is TGTGCCAGCAGCTTAGCGGGGGGGGGCGTCAACGCTTATGGCTACACCTTC.

This clone occurred once. The chain joins TRBV30 to TRBJ2-2; 7 bases agree with TRBD2. The CDR3 spans 15 residues. V lost 2 bases, J lost 5 bases, and 8 bases stayed unmatched. CDR1 GTSNPN and CDR2 SVGIG come from the germline V gene (reference sequence). The CDR3 DNA reads as TGTGCCTGGAGTTTTGGCGGGAGTCGGACCGGGGAGCTGTTTTTT. Amino acid sequence: CAWSFGGSRTGELFF.

The CDR3 nucleotides read TGTGCCAGCAGCGCTAGCCCGACAGGGGACAGGAATTCACCCCTCCACTTT. Its translation is CASSASPTGDRNSPLHF. The rearrangement uses TRBV2 and TRBJ1-6, with 8 bases that match TRBD1. The CDR3 is made up of 17 amino acids. Germline loops: CDR1 SNHLY, CDR2 FYNNEI. With 6 bases clipped from V and 7 bases from J, the junction kept 14 bases outside the gene matches.

The V call is TRBV29-1, the J call TRBJ1-2; 7 positions agree with TRBD1. The junction had 10 bases not matched to a gene; V was cut back by 3 bases and J by 9 bases. The germline gives CDR1 SQVTM, CDR2 ANQGSEA. CDR3 size: 13 residues. The CDR3 loop is CSVEPAGGYSYTF. CDR3 sequence (DNA): TGCAGCGTTGAGCCGGCAGGGGGGTATAGCTACACCTTC.

The chain links TRBV27 to TRBJ1-1; 9 bases agree with TRBD1. CDR3 length: 14 residues. V was pared by 7 bases and J by 6 bases, with 9 bases of the junction left unmatched. Germline V gene sequence: CDR1 MNHEY, CDR2 SMNVEV (reference sequence). As DNA, the CDR3 is TGTGCCAGCAAACTACAGGGGGCTACATCTGAAGCTTTCTTT. Translating it yields CASKLQGATSEAFF.

The genes are TRBV18 and TRBJ2-6, with 7 bases identical to TRBD1. V lost 0 bases, J lost 0 bases, and 2 bases stayed unmatched. There are 17 residues in the CDR3. Germline loops: CDR1 KGHSH, CDR2 LQKENI. CDR3 sequence: CASSPPGGHSGANVLTF. The CDR3 DNA reads TGTGCCAGCTCACCACCAGGGGGCCACTCTGGGGCCAACGTCCTGACTTTC.

CDR3 loop: CASSVLPGELFF. DNA for the CDR3: TGTGCCAGCAGCGTACTCCCCGGGGAGCTGTTTTTT. This chain uses TRBV9 with TRBJ2-2; D ambiguous. V gave up 1 base and J gave up 6 bases, with 4 bases separating them. The germline V gene encodes CDR1 SGDLS and CDR2 YYNGEE. The CDR3 covers 12 residues. The variable domain in full, completed from reference TRBV9 and TRBJ2-2, reads DSGVTQTPKHLITATGQRVTLRCSPRSGDLSVYWYQQSLDQGLQFLIQYYNGEERAKGNILERFSAQQFPDLHSELNLSSLELGDSALYFCASSVLPGELFFGEGSRLTVL.

This CDR3 reads CASRSSNTDTQYF. The DNA of the CDR3 is TGTGCCAGCAGATCCAGTAACACAGATACGCAGTATTTT. The genes are TRBV6-6 and TRBJ2-3; D gene ambiguous. Trimming cost V 6 bases and J 2 bases, with 9 bases left between them. This CDR3 region has 13 residues. Germline loops: CDR1 MNHNY, CDR2 SVGAGI (reference sequence).